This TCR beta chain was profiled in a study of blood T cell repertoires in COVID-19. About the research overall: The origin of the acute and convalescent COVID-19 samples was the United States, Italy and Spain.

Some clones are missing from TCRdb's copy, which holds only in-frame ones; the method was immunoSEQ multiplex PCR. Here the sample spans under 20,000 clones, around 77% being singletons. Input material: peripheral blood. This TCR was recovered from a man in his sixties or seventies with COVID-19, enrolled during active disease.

CDR3 loop: CASSYPSGSLDTQYF. CDR3 DNA: TGTGCCAGCAGTTACCCTAGCGGGAGCCTGGATACGCAGTATTTT. The rearrangement uses TRBV28 and TRBJ2-3; 10 bases match TRBD2. V gave up 4 bases and J gave up 6 bases; unmatched junction bases: 7. Germline V gives CDR1 MDHEN, CDR2 SYDVKM. This CDR3 has 15 residues.